This TCR beta chain was sequenced during a study of T cell responses to AZD1222 COVID-19 vaccine. The germline CDR1 and CDR2 sequences are SGHTA and FQGNSA. V lost 2 bases to trimming and J lost 9 bases, with 13 bases between them. CDR3 size: 13 residues. Assay used: immunoSEQ multiplex PCR; TCRdb lists only in-frame clones, some missing. The sample lists 90,000 to 130,000 clones; less than 95% were seen once. The J gene is TRBJ1-1, the V gene TRBV7-2; possibly TRBD1 for D (5 bases). This TCR was sampled from an adult who received the AZD1222 COVID-19 vaccine. The sample consisted of peripheral blood, taken 28 days after the second AZD1222 dose. The chain's CDR3 is CASSLSFMGQAFF. The CDR3 DNA is TGTGCCAGCAGCTTAAGCTTTATGGGGCAAGCTTTCTTT.